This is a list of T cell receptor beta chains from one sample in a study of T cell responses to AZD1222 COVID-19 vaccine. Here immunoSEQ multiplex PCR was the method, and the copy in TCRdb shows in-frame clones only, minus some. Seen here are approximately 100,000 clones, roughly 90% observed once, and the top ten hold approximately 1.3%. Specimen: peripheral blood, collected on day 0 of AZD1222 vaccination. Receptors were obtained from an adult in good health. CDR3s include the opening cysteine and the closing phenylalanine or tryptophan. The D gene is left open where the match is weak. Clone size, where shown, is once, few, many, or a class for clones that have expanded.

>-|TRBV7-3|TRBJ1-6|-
CASSLTVPGGGDSPLHF
TGTGCCAGCAGCTTAACGGTCCCGGGGGGAGGCGATTCACCCCTCCACTTT
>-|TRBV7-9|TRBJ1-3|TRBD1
CASRPLGTARNTIYF
TGTGCCAGCAGACCACTTGGGACAGCTAGAAACACCATATATTTT
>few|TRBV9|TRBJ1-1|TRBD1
CASSPTGQDHTEAFF
TGTGCCAGCAGCCCCACAGGACAGGACCACACTGAAGCTTTCTTT
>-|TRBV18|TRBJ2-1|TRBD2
CASSLTVAGGVNNEQFF
TGTGCCAGCTCACTGACTGTAGCGGGAGGGGTCAACAATGAGCAGTTCTTC
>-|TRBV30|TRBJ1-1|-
CAWSDSGNTEAFF
TGTGCCTGGAGTGACAGTGGGAACACTGAAGCTTTCTTT
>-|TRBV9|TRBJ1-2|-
CASSVAPGTDYGYTF
TGTGCCAGCAGCGTAGCTCCAGGGACGGACTATGGCTACACCTTC
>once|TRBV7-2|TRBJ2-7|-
CASTPQGSGTYEQYF
TGTGCCAGCACCCCTCAGGGTTCGGGTACCTACGAGCAGTACTTC
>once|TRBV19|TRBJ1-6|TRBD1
CASSTRTGTGSPLHF
TGTGCCAGTAGTACCCGGACAGGGACCGGTTCACCCCTCCACTTT
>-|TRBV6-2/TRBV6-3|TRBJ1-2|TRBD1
CASSLSRQGDGYTF
TGTGCCAGCAGTTTGTCGAGACAGGGCGATGGCTACACCTTC
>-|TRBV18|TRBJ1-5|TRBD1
CASSLGQGPHQPQHF
TGTGCCAGCTCACTGGGACAGGGGCCGCATCAGCCCCAGCATTTT
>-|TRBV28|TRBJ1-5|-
CASRERIGSPQHF
TGTGCCAGCAGAGAACGAATAGGCAGCCCCCAGCATTTT
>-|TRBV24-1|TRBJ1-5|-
CATSDGLRGSGQPQHF
TGTGCCACCAGTGATGGGCTGAGGGGGAGTGGGCAGCCCCAGCATTTT
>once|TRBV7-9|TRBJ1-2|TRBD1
CASTDRGTNYGYTF
TGTGCCAGCACCGACAGGGGCACTAACTATGGCTACACCTTC
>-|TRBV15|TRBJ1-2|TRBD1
CATSRSGTATFYGYTF
TGTGCCACCAGCAGATCCGGGACAGCTACTTTCTATGGCTACACCTTC
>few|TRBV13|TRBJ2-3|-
CASSFGGDTQYF
TGTGCCAGCAGTTTCGGCGGGGATACGCAGTATTTT
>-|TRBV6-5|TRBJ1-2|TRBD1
CASRGDSYIYGYTF
TGTGCCAGCAGGGGGGACAGCTATATTTATGGCTACACCTTC
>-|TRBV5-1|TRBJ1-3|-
CASSLVGPLNSGNTIYF
TGCGCCAGCAGCTTGGTAGGTCCTCTGAACTCTGGAAACACCATATATTTT